Listed below are T cell receptor beta chains from one sample, sequenced in a study of blood T cell repertoires in COVID-19. The assay was immunoSEQ multiplex PCR, and TCRdb's table has in-frame clones only and misses some. The sample lists 200,000 to 250,000 clones; just under 85% were seen once. Sample: peripheral blood. These receptor sequences come from an elderly man with acute or convalescent COVID-19. Each CDR3 is given with its conserved first and last residue. The D gene is left open where the match is weak. Expanded clones get a size class; other rows say once, few or many, or leave the size out.

TRBV10-3,TRBJ2-7,.,TRBD1,CAISSGTGYEQYF,TGTGCCATCAGTTCCGGGACAGGCTACGAGCAGTACTTC
TRBV5-1,TRBJ2-1,.,.,CASSVRQGLYRERESGVSYNEQFF,TGCGCCAGCAGCGTGCGACAGGGACTTTATCGGGAGCGGGAGAGTGGAGTCTCCTACAATGAGCAGTTCTTC
TRBV2,TRBJ2-7,.,TRBD2,CASREGLAGNYEQYF,TGTGCCAGCAGGGAGGGACTAGCGGGGAACTACGAGCAGTACTTC
TRBV6-5,TRBJ2-1,once,TRBD2,CATTQGGSGYNEQFF,TGTGCCACCACCCAGGGAGGGAGCGGGTACAATGAGCAGTTCTTC
TRBV27,TRBJ1-5,once,TRBD1,CASSPTGNRGNQPQHF,TGTGCCAGCAGTCCGACAGGGAACCGCGGCAATCAGCCCCAGCATTTT
TRBV28,TRBJ1-1,once,.,CASTTWGHTEAFF,TGTGCCAGTACCACATGGGGCCACACTGAAGCTTTCTTT
TRBV24-1,TRBJ2-6,once,.,CATSAERASPSGANVLTF,TGTGCCACCAGTGCTGAGCGGGCCAGCCCTTCTGGGGCCAACGTCCTGACTTTC
TRBV20-1,TRBJ2-5,.,.,CSARGEAQYF,TGCAGTGCTAGAGGTGAGGCCCAGTACTTC
TRBV19,TRBJ2-4,.,TRBD1,CASSSPGTENIQYF,TGTGCCAGTAGTTCCCCCGGGACAGAAAACATTCAGTACTTC
TRBV7-9,TRBJ1-2,.,TRBD1,CASGTEAYGYTF,TGTGCCAGCGGGACAGAAGCCTATGGCTACACCTTC
TRBV25-1,TRBJ2-2,.,TRBD1,CASSDQRTGVAGELFF,TGTGCCAGCAGTGATCAGCGGACAGGGGTAGCAGGGGAGCTGTTTTTT